This entry concerns a single T cell receptor (beta chain). The data belong to a study of blood T cell repertoires in COVID-19. Study-level information: Sample material is recorded as cDNA or gDNA derived from T cells, B-cell-depleted T cells, or PBMCs.

CDR1 and CDR2 from the germline V gene are MNHEY and SMNVEV (reference sequence). The CDR3 consists of 16 residues. The ends were cut back, 6 bases at V and 0 bases at J, with 15 bases in the middle. Clones were sequenced by immunoSEQ multiplex PCR, and TCRdb holds only the in-frame ones, with some missing. The sample lists roughly 36,000 clones; 75% to 90% were seen once. The genes are TRBV27 and TRBJ1-5, with D maybe TRBD1 (5 bases). This clonotype was sampled from a man aged 55 to 69 with acute or convalescent COVID-19. The specimen sequenced was peripheral blood. The CDR3 protein is CASSTDGGASNQPQHF. The CDR3 region has the DNA TGTGCCAGCAGCACCGACGGAGGGGCTAGCAATCAGCCCCAGCATTTT.